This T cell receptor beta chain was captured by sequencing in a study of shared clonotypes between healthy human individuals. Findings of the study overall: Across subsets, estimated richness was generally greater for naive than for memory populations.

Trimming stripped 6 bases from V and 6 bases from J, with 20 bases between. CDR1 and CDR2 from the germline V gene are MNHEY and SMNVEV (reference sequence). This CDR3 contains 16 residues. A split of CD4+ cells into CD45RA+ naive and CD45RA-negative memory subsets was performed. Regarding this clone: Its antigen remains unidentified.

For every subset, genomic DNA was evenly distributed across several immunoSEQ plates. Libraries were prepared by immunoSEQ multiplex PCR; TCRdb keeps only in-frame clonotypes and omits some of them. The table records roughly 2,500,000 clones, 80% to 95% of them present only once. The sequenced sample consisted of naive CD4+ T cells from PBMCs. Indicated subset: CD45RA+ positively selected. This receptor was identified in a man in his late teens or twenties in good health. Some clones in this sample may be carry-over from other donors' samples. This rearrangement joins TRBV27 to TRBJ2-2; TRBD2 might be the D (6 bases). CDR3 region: CASSPPGRGWAGELFF. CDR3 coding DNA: TGTGCCAGCAGCCCCCCCGGGAGAGGGTGGGCCGGGGAGCTGTTTTTT.